A single sample is the source of the 11 T cell receptor beta chains below, sequenced in a study of a mutant IDH1 vaccine in newly diagnosed glioma. This sample's time point: baseline, week 1 (first vaccination visit). Treatment noted: pre-vaccination baseline after standard-of-care therapy. Profiling relied on immunoSEQ multiplex PCR, and the TCRdb table lists in-frame clones only, not all of them. Of 15,000 to 20,000 clones listed, about 80% were seen once; the top ten hold more than 8.5%. Sequencing was performed on PBMCs, taken from a glioma patient treated with radiotherapy, temozolomide or both. The source of these receptors is a man in his forties with glioma.

This chain uses TRBV15 with TRBJ2-5; TRBD1 aligns across 11 bases. CDR3 length: 16 residues. V dropped 2 bases and J dropped 5; count of bases not matched to a gene: 7. The germline CDR1 and CDR2 sequences are LNHNV and YYDKDF (reference sequence). The CDR3 bases are TGTGCCACCAGCAGATTTCCGGGACAGGGGGACGAGACCCAGTACTTC. Translated: CATSRFPGQGDETQYF.

V is TRBV9 and J is TRBJ2-5; D perhaps matches TRBD2 (6 bases). Germline CDR1 reads SGDLS; CDR2 reads YYNGEE. V was clipped by 0 bases and J by 1 base, with 13 bases between them. This CDR3 has 16 residues. CDR3 residues: CASSVDSGGLQETQYF. In nucleotides, the CDR3 is TGTGCCAGCAGCGTAGATAGTGGGGGACTCCAAGAGACCCAGTACTTC.

The gene calls are TRBV28 and TRBJ2-1, with 10 bases that match TRBD2. V trimming: 3 bases; J trimming: 6 bases; junction bases outside the gene matches: 11. Germline-derived CDR1 and CDR2 are MDHEN and SYDVKM. The CDR3 runs 17 residues. Here the CDR3 DNA reads TGTGCCAGCAGTTTTGCGGTGGCTAGCGGGAGTTTCAATGAGCAGTTCTTC. This sequence encodes CASSFAVASGSFNEQFF.

The V gene is TRBV7-9, the J gene TRBJ2-2; 11 nucleotides agree with TRBD2. From germline, CDR1 is SEHNR and CDR2 FQNEAQ (reference sequence). The CDR3 length is 16 residues. V was clipped by 4 bases and J by 4 bases; unmatched bases: 5. The CDR3 spells CASSSELAGVTGELFF. The CDR3 DNA sequence: TGTGCCAGCAGCTCAGAACTAGCGGGAGTCACCGGGGAGCTGTTTTTT.

The chain combines TRBV29-1 with TRBJ2-1, with 9 nucleotides matching TRBD2. The CDR3 is 15 amino acids. Germline lookup yields CDR1 SQVTM and CDR2 ANQGSEA. The V and J ends lost 0 bases and 6 bases, in that order; junction bases with no gene match: 6. The CDR3: CSVEDGLAGINEQFF. The DNA of the CDR3 is TGCAGCGTTGAAGATGGCCTAGCGGGGATCAATGAGCAGTTCTTC.

The gene calls are TRBV5-1 and TRBJ2-5; 8 bases are a match to TRBD2. The J call may be in error: the DNA end matches TRBJ2-7 better. CDR3 size: 17 residues. The germline V gene has CDR1 SGHRS and CDR2 YFSETQ. The DNA for the CDR3 is TGCGCCAGCAGCTTGGCCGGAGAACTAGCGGCGTTCTACGAGCAGTACTTC. Amino acid sequence: CASSLAGELAAFYEQYF.

The rearrangement uses TRBV19 and TRBJ1-1, with a possible D match to TRBD1 (6 bases). V gave up 10 bases and J gave up 6 bases, with 24 bases separating them. CDR1 is LNHDA and CDR2 is SQIVND in the germline V gene (reference sequence). The CDR3 consists of 15 residues. Here the CDR3 reads CATSPTGGTGAEAFF. The CDR3 DNA reads TGTGCCACATCGCCGACAGGAGGAACGGGGGCTGAAGCTTTCTTT.

V is TRBV4-2 and J is TRBJ2-6; D is perhaps TRBD2 (7 bases). V was pared by 1 base and J by 0 bases, with 10 bases between. The CDR3 length is 17 residues. Germline values: CDR1 LGHNA, CDR2 YNFKEQ. CDR3 nucleotides: TGTGCCAGCAGCCAAGGGGGGGGCAGCTCTGGGGCCAACGTCCTGACTTTC. Translation gives CASSQGGGSSGANVLTF.

V gene TRBV2 combines with J gene TRBJ1-1; D is ambiguous. The germline V gene has CDR1 SNHLY and CDR2 FYNNEI. CDR3 length: 13 residues. Between the trimmed V and J ends, which lost 7 bases and 1 base, there was a span of 10 bases. Here the CDR3 DNA reads TGTGCCAGCACCGGCACGGGGAACACTGAAGCTTTCTTT. Translation: CASTGTGNTEAFF.

The chain uses TRBV11-2 and TRBJ2-7; no clear D. This CDR3 region has 13 residues. Germline V gives CDR1 SGHAT, CDR2 FQNNGV. Trimming removed 3 bases from V and 3 bases from J, with 9 bases in between. CDR3 nucleotide sequence: TGTGCCAGCAGCTTGGGGAACAACTACGAGCAGTACTTC. Its protein product is CASSLGNNYEQYF.

Here the CDR3 reads CASSLGQVDNEQFF. Here the CDR3 DNA reads TGCGCCAGCAGCTTGGGACAGGTGGACAATGAGCAGTTCTTC. The rearrangement links TRBV5-1 to TRBJ2-1, with a possible D match to TRBD1 (6 bases). CDR3 length equals 14 residues. The V gene's germline CDR1 is SGHRS and CDR2 YFSETQ. With 0 bases removed from V and 5 bases from J, the gap between germline ends came to 9 bases.